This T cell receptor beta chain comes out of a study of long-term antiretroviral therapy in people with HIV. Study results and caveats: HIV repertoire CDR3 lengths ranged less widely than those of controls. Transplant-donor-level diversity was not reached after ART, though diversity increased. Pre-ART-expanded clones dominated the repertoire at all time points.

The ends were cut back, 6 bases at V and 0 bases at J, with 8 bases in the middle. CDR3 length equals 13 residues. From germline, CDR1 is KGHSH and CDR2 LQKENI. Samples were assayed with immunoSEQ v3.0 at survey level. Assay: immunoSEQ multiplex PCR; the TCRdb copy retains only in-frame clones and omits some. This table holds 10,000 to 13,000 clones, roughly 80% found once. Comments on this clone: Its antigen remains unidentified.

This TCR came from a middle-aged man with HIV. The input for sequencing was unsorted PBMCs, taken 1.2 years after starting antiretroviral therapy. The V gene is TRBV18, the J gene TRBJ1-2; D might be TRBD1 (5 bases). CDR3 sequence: CASSNRTNYGYTF. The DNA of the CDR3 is TGTGCCAGCTCTAACAGGACTAACTATGGCTACACCTTC.